This TCR beta chain comes out of a study of shared clonotypes between healthy human individuals (dated by TCRdb to the early 2020s). Broadly, across the study: A couple of women and a few men aged 18 to 49 years were included in the cohort. Between about 0.8 and 9 billion PBMCs per donor were obtained by leukapheresis. The study deeply sequenced blood TCR repertoires of five healthy adults to estimate repertoire size and the extent of clonotype sharing between individuals. For each donor, CD4 naive and CD4 memory were each run on three plates, CD8 naive on two plates, and CD8 memory on one plate. To increase sequencing depth and limit assay-specific biases, different laboratories used diverse techniques to prepare libraries and sequence TCR repertoires. Study-level results and caveats: Naive subsets generally had larger estimated clonotype richness than memory subsets did. Rarefaction of sorted-subset datasets indicated incomplete sequencing despite the large sequencing depth. Clonotypes shared by all four sorted-subset donors showed higher generation probabilities than non-shared clonotypes. Only blood was sampled, and tissue TCR repertoires likely differ from those in blood. The genetic and exposure-history diversity represented was limited by the small number of donors. Sharing across four donors was observed for around 5% of naive CD4, over 3% of naive CD8, 2% to 2.5% of memory CD4, and around 0.42% of memory CD8 clonotypes. Pairwise subsampling led to the expectation that sequencing depth would affect the degree of clonotype sharing among donors.

Using the deep immunoSEQ assay, TCR CDR3 regions were amplified from genomic DNA by multiplex PCR. Extracted genomic DNA from each cell subset was spread evenly across all wells of several immunoSEQ 96-well plates, with each plate serving as a replicate. For sorted subsets, each replicate PCR was loaded with approximately 200 ng genomic DNA, equivalent to 30,000 or so T cell genomes. Purified libraries were measured with a Qubit 3.0 fluorometer, size-checked on a Bioanalyzer 2100, and measured again with the KAPA Library Quantification kit. Every immunoSEQ 96-well plate was sequenced on a dedicated single-read 150-cycle Illumina NextSeq 550 flow cell. Under the source paper's analysis protocol: Because the immunoSEQ output held only junctional sequences and lacked quality scores, the filtering could not match the filtering applied to full-length reads. Sequences were annotated with PyIR, a Python wrapper for IgBLAST v1.9, and V/J genes and CDR3 were assigned using IMGT germline references. Reads with weak V/J assignments (E-value above 1e-6), missing CDR3, stop codons, out-of-frame junctions, or ambiguous translated residues were removed. V3J clonotypes were defined as sequences sharing the same inferred V gene, J gene, and CDR3 amino acid sequence. Percentage overlap between repertoires was computed as shared unique clonotypes divided by the size of the smaller repertoire. RTK rarefaction, the Chao1 estimator, and Recon v2.1 estimates of unobserved clonotypes were used to assess repertoire richness. OLGA was used to compute generation probabilities for all TCRbeta clonotypes that the gDNA method yielded from four donors. TCRdb holds this immuneACCESS table with in-frame rearrangements only. Some clones are missing; in checked studies, unresolved V genes explain under half, and the rest has no known cause. V, J and clone size reflect that table, while D and trimming were determined from the DNA. For this sample the table gives millions of clones, of which 90% to 95% were detected only once. The top ten constitute approximately 0.4% of the sample.

The junction shows trimming of 0 bases on V and 15 bases on J, plus 19 bases between the germline ends. From cysteine to phenylalanine, the CDR3 is 14 amino acids long. Of the read, only the CDR3 DNA is kept; its 42 bases are in frame from base 1. Via the germline V gene, CDR1 is SGHRS and CDR2 YFSETQ. Turning to this clone: The antigen it recognizes is unknown. No base quality values were provided; no much bigger clone lies one nucleotide off.

The donors were healthy, HIV-negative adults with no recently reported acute infections or vaccinations. Every donor was a Caucasian adult living in Nashville, Tennessee, USA. CD4+ T cells were enriched by magnetic negative selection, after which naive cells were positively selected on CD45RA and the negative fraction was taken as the memory subset. Blood was collected by leukapheresis, and PBMCs were isolated by Ficoll-Histopaque density gradient centrifugation and then cryopreserved in liquid nitrogen vapor phase. Purity and quantity of every magnetically sorted T cell population were checked by analytical flow cytometry. Genomic DNA was isolated from every sorted fraction and measured by UV absorbance on a Nanodrop 2000c.

Sequencing was performed on naive CD4+ T cells from PBMCs. This sample's cell subset or site label indicates: CD45RA+ positively selected. The chain is assembled from TRBV5-1 and TRBJ2-1; too little of a D gene remains to name it. This receptor was obtained from a man between 18 and 29 years old in good health. Some clones in this sample may be carry-over from other donors' samples. The CDR3 in this case is CASSLASTLVPWFF. Read as DNA, the sequence is TGCGCCAGCAGCTTGGCCAGTACTCTAGTTCCCTGGTTCTTC. The CDR3, completed at both ends by the reference TRBV5-1 and TRBJ2-1 genes, gives the full variable domain KAGVTQTPRYLIKTRGQQVTLSCSPISGHRSVSWYQQTPGQGLQFLFEYFSETQRNKGNFPGRFSGRQFSNSRSEMNVSTLELGDSALYLCASSLASTLVPWFFGPGTRLTVL.